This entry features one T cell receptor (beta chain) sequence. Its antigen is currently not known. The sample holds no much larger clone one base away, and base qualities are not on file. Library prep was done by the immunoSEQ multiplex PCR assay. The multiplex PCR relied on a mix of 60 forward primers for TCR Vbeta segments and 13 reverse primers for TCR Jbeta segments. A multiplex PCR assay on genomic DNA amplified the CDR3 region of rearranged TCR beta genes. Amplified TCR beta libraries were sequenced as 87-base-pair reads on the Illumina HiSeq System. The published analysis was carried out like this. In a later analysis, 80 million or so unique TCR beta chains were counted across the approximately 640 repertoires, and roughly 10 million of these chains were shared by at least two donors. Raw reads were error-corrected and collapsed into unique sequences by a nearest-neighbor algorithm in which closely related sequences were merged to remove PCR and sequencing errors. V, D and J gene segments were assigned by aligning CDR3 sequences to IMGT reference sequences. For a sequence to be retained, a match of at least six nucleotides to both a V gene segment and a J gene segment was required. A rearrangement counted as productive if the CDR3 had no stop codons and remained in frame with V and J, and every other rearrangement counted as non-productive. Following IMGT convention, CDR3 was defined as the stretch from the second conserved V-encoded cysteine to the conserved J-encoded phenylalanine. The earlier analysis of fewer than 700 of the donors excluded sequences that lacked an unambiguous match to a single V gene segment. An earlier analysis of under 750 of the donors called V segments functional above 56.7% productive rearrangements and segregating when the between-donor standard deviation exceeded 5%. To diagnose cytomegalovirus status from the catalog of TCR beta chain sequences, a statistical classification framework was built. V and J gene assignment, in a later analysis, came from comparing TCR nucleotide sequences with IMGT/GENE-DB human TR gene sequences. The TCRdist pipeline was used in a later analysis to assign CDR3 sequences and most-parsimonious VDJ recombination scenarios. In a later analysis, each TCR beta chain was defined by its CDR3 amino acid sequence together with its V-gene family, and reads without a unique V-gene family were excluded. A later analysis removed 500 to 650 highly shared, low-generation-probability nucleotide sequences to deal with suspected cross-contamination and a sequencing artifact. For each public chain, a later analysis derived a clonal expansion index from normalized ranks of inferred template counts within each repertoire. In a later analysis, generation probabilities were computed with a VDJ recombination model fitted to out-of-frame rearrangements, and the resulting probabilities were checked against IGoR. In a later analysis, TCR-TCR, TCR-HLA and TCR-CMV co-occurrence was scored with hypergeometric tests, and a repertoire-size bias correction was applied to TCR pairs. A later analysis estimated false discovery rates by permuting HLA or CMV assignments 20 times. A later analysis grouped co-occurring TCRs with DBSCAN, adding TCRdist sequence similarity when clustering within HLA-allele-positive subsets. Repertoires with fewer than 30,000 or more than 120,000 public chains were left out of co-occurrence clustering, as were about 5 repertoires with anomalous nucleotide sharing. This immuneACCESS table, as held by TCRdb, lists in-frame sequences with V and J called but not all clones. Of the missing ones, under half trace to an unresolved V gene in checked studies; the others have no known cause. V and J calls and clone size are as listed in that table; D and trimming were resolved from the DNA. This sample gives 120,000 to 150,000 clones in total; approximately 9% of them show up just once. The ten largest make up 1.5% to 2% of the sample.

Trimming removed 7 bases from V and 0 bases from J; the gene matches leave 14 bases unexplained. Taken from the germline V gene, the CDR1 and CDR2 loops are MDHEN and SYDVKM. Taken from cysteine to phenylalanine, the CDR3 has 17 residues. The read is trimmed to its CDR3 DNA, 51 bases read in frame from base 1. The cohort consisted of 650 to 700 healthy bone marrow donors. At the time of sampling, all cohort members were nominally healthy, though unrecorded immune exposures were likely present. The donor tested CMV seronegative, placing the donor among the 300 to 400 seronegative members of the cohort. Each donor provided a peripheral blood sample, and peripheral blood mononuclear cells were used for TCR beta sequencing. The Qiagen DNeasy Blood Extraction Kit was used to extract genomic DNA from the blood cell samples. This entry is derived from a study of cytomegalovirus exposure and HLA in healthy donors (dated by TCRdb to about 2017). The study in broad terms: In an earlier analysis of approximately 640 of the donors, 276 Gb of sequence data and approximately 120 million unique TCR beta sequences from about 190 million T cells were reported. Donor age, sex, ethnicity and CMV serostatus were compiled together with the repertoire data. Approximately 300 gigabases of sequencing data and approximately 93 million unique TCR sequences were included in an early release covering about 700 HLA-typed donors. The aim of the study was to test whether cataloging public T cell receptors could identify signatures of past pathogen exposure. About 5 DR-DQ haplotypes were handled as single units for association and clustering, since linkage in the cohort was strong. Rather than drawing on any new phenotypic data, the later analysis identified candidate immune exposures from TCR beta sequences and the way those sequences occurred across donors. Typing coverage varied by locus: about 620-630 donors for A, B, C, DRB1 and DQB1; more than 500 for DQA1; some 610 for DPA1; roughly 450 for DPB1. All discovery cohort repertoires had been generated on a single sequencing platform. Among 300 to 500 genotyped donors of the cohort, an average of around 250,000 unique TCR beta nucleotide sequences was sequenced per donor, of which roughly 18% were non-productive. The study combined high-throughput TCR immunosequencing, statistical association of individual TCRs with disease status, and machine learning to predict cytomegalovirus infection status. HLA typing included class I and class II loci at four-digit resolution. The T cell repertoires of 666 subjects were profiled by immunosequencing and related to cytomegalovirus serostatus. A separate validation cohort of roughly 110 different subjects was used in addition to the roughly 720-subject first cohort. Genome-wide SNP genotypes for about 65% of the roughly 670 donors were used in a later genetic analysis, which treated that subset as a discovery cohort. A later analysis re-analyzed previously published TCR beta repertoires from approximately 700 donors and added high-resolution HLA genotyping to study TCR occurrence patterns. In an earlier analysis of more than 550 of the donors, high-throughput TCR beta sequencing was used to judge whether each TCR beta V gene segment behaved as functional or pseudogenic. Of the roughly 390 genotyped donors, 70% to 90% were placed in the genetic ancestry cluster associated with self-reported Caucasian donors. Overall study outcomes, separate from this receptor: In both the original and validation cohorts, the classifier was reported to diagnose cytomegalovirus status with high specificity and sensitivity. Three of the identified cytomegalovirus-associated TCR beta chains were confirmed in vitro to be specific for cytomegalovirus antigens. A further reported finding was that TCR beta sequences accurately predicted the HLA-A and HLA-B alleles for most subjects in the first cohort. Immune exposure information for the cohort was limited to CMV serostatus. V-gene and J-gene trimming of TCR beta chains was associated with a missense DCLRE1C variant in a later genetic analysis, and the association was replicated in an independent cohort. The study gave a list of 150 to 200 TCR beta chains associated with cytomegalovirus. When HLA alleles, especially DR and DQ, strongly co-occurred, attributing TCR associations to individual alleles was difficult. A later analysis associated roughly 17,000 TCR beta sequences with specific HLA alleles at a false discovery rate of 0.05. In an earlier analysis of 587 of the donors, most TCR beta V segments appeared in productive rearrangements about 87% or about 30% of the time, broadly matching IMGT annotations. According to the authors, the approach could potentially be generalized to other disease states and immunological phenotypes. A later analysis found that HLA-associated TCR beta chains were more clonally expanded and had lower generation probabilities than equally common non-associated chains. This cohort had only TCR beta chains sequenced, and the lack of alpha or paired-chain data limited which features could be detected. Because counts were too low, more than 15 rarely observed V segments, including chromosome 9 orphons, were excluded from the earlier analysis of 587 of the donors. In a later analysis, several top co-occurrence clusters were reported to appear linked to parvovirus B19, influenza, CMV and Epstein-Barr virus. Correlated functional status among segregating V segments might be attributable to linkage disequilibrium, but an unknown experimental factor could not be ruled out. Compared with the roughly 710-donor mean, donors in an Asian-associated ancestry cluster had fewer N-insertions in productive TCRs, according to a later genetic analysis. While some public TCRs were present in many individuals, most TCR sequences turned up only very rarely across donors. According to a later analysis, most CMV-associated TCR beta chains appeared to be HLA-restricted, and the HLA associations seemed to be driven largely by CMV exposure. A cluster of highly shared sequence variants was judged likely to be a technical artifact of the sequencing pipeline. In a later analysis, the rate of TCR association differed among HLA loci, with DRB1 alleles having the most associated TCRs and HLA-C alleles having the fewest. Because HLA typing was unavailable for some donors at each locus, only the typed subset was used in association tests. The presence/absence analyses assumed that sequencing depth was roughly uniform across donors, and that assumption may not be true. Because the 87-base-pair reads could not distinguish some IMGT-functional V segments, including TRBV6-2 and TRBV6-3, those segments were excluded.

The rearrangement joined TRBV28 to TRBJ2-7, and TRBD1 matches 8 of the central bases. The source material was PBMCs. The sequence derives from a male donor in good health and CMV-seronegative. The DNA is TGTGCCAGCACCAAAGCCGACAGGGGCCAGAACTCCTACGAGCAGTACTTC. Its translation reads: CASTKADRGQNSYEQYF. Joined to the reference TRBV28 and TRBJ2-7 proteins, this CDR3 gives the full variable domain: DVKVTQSSRYLVKRTGEKVFLECVQDMDHENMFWYRQDPGLGLRLIYFSYDVKMKEKGDIPEGYSVSREKKERFSLILESASTNQTSMYLCASTKADRGQNSYEQYFGPGTRLTVT.